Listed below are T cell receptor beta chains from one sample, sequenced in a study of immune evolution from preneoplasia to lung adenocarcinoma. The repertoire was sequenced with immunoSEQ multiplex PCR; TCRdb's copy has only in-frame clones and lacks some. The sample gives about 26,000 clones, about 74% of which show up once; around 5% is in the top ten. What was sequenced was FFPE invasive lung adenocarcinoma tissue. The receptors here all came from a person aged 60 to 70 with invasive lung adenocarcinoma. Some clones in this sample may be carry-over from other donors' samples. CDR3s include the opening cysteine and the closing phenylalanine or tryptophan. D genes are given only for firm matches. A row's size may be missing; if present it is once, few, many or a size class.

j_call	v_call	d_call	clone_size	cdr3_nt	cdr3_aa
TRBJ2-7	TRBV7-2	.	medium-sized	TGTGCCAGCAGCTTTGGGGACGAGCAGTACTTC	CASSFGDEQYF
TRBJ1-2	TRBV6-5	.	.	TGTGCCAGCAGTTACTCGCCCACCTATGGCTACACCTTC	CASSYSPTYGYTF
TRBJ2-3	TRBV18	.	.	TGTGCCAGCTCACCACGGATTGAGGGAACAGATACGCAGTATTTT	CASSPRIEGTDTQYF
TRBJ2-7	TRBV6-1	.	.	TGTGCCAGTAGTCAAGAGGGATTTAGGTCGGGGCAGTACTTC	CASSQEGFRSGQYF
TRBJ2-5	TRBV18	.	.	TGTGCCAGCTCACCTTATGGGGGCTCGGATGTGACCCAGTACTTC	CASSPYGGSDVTQYF
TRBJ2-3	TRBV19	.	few	TGTGCCAGTAGTATAGGGGATACGCAGTATTTT	CASSIGDTQYF
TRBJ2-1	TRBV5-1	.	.	TGCGCCAGCAGCTTGGTACCCGACAATGAGCAGTTCTTC	CASSLVPDNEQFF
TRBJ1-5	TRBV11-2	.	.	TGTGCCAACAGCTTAGAGGTTAGGAAGCCCCAGCATTTT	CANSLEVRKPQHF
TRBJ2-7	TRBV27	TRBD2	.	TGTGCCAGCAGTGGGGTCCCGGGGGGCGAGCAGTACTTC	CASSGVPGGEQYF
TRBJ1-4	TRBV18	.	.	TGTGCCAGCTCACCTAGAGGGGCAGGATACGAAAAACTGTTTTTT	CASSPRGAGYEKLFF
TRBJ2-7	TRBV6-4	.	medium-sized	TGTGCCAGCAGTGACTCGGTTCCACCCCCCCGCGAGCAGTACTTC	CASSDSVPPPREQYF
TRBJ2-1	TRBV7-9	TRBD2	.	TGTGCCAGCAGCTTAGCGTTAGCGGGCTCCTACAATGAGCAGTTCTTC	CASSLALAGSYNEQFF
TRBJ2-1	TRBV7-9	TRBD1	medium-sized	TGTGCCAGCAGCTCCGGACAGGGGCCTTACAATGAGCAGTTCTTC	CASSSGQGPYNEQFF
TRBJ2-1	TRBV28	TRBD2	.	TGTGCCAGCAGTACTCCTAGCGGGGGGAGGGAGCAGTTCTTC	CASSTPSGGREQFF
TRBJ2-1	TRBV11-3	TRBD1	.	TGTGCCAGCAGCTTAGTGATTGACAGGGGATCCTACAATGAGCAGTTCTTC	CASSLVIDRGSYNEQFF
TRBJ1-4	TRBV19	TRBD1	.	TGTGCCAGTAGTGGCAGGGGGCTTGAAAAACTGTTTTTT	CASSGRGLEKLFF
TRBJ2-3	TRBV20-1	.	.	TGCAGTGCTATCACAGATACGCAGTATTTT	CSAITDTQYF
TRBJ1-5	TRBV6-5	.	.	TGTGCCAGCAGCCCGGACAGTAGCAATCAGCCCCAGCATTTT	CASSPDSSNQPQHF
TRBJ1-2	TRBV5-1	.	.	TGCGCCAGCAGCGAACCGACAGGACCTTACACCTTC	CASSEPTGPYTF
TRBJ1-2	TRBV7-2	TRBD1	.	TGTGCCAGCAGCCCTTGGACAGGGGGCCACTATGGCTACACCTTC	CASSPWTGGHYGYTF
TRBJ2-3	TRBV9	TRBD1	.	TGTGCCAGCAAAAGCGGACAGGGATATGAAGATACGCAGTATTTT	CASKSGQGYEDTQYF
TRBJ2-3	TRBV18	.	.	TGTGCCAGCTCACCCCCAGGGGCAGATACGCAGTATTTT	CASSPPGADTQYF
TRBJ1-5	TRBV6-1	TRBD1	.	TGTGCCAGCAGTTGGGACAGGAATCAGCCCCAGCATTTT	CASSWDRNQPQHF
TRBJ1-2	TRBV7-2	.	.	TGTGCCAGCAGGCAAACAGGGATTTATGGCTACACCTTC	CASRQTGIYGYTF